The source of this T cell receptor beta chain is a study of OX40 agonist ivuxolimab in advanced cancers. Overall study: From 23 to 79 years was the age range, with a mean of around 54 years, and about 78% were male. Study findings and constraints: The authors did not determine the antigen specificity of the expanded peripheral T cells. Both blood CD4+ and CD8+ T cells showed clonal growth by week 6 at 0.1 to 3.0 mg/kg.

Assay: immunoSEQ multiplex PCR; the TCRdb copy retains only in-frame clones and omits some. The table has tens of thousands of clones, approximately 89% seen once. V dropped 5 bases and J dropped 4 bases, with 23 bases sitting between them. Per the germline V gene, CDR1 is SGHNT and CDR2 is YENEEA. The CDR3 loop spans 18 amino acids. Note on this clone: The target antigen is unknown.

This chain joins TRBV11-3 and TRBJ2-2; a possible D gene is TRBD2 (6 bases). The starting material was CD4+ or CD8+ T cells sorted from blood, obtained in a trial of the OX40 agonist ivuxolimab. The TCR sequence derives from an adult with an advanced solid tumor such as melanoma, head and neck, liver or kidney cancer. CDR3 DNA: TGTGCCAGCAGCCGAACTGACCTTGGCGGGGACCCCACCGGGGAGCTGTTTTTT. Its translation: CASSRTDLGGDPTGELFF.